The 22 T cell receptor beta chains below were found in one sample sequenced in a study of cytomegalovirus exposure and HLA in healthy donors. The PCR was carried out with 60 Vbeta primers and 13 Jbeta primers. Generated by immunoSEQ multiplex PCR, the TCRdb table keeps only in-frame clones and is missing some. In the table there are about 150,000 clones, approximately 75% of which are singletons. The sample comprised PBMCs. Receptors originate from a man younger than 35 in good health and CMV-seronegative.

This clone was recorded a few times. The chain couples TRBV13 to TRBJ1-2; D uncertain. Germline V gene lookup returns CDR1 PRHDT and CDR2 FYEKMQ (reference sequence). The CDR3 extends over 15 amino acids. The germline V and J ends were trimmed by 3 bases and 2 bases, with 13 bases remaining between them. This CDR3 is CASSFYSKLNYGYTF. In DNA form, the CDR3 reads TGTGCCAGCAGCTTTTACAGTAAATTAAACTATGGCTACACCTTC. Full variable domain (missing parts from reference TRBV13 and TRBJ1-2): AAGVIQSPRHLIKEKRETATLKCYPIPRHDTVYWYQQGPGQDPQFLISFYEKMQSDKGSIPDRFSAQQFSDYHSELNMSSLELGDSALYFCASSFYSKLNYGYTFGSGTRLTVV.

The CDR3 loop reads CASSESTENQPQHF. The CDR3 DNA reads TGTGCCAGCAGTGAGTCCACAGAAAATCAGCCCCAGCATTTT. The chain recombines TRBV2 with TRBJ1-5; D remains ambiguous. From germline, CDR1 is SNHLY and CDR2 FYNNEI. The CDR3 is made up of 14 amino acids. V was pared by 3 bases and J by 4 bases, with 10 bases between.

This clone was detected once. This chain joins TRBV29-1 and TRBJ2-7, with D possibly TRBD1 on 5 matching bases. The CDR3 runs 13 residues. Germline CDR1 and CDR2: SQVTM and ANQGSEA. The V and J ends lost 2 bases and 2 bases respectively, with 10 bases between them. CDR3 bases: TGCAGCGTTGAAACCCAGGGAACCTACGAGCAGTACTTC. This gives the protein CSVETQGTYEQYF.

The chain joins TRBV29-1 to TRBJ2-7; 7 positions match TRBD1. V gave up 2 bases and J gave up 3 bases; unmatched junction bases: 10. Germline CDR1 reads SQVTM; CDR2 reads ANQGSEA. The CDR3 totals 15 residues. The CDR3 DNA sequence: TGCAGCGTTGAATTCCGACAGGGAAAGGACTACGAGCAGTACTTC. Residues: CSVEFRQGKDYEQYF.

The CDR3 loop is CASSFGAGYTF. CDR3 in DNA: TGTGCCAGCAGTTTCGGTGCGGGCTACACCTTC. The chain couples TRBV28 to TRBJ1-2, with no clear D. The CDR3 totals 11 residues. CDR1 and CDR2 (germline): MDHEN, SYDVKM. Trimming cost V 3 bases and J 8 bases, with 7 bases left between them.

The V call is TRBV15, the J call TRBJ1-2, with TRBD1 identical over 10 bases. V gave up 4 bases and J gave up 8 bases; unmatched junction bases: 7. This CDR3 comprises 14 residues. Germline assignment: CDR1 LNHNV and CDR2 YYDKDF (reference sequence). This chain's CDR3 is CATSIHSGQGGYTF. The CDR3 DNA follows: TGTGCCACCAGCATCCACTCGGGACAGGGGGGCTACACCTTC.

This sequence joins TRBV21-1 and TRBJ2-7; TRBD1 was called by the table and not checked on the DNA. TRBV21-1 is tagged as a pseudogene. The CDR3 length is 13 residues. CDR3 DNA sequence: TGTGCCAGCATCTTGACAGGGCGATACGAGCAGTACGTC. It specifies CASILTGRYEQYV.

The chain carries TRBV6-1 and TRBJ1-4, with TRBD1 as a possible D gene (5 bases). Germline V gene lookup returns CDR1 MNHNS and CDR2 SASEGT. The V end lost 0 bases, the J end lost 1 base, and 27 bases lay between the germline ends. CDR3 length: 22 residues. The CDR3 reads CASSEASRQTRSLGVTNEKLFF. The CDR3, as DNA: TGTGCCAGCAGTGAAGCGTCGAGACAGACCCGCTCCCTTGGGGTAACTAATGAAAAACTGTTTTTT.

To note about this clone: Without the conserved terminal phenylalanine or tryptophan, this CDR3 likely stems from a read error. The chain couples TRBV6-6 to TRBJ2-4; TRBD1 agrees at 12 bases. This CDR3 comprises 16 residues. Germline CDR1 is MNHNY and CDR2 is SVGAGI (reference sequence). Trimming at V came to 4 bases and at J to 2 bases, leaving 3 bases not matched to a gene. This CDR3 is CASSWDRGRPKNIQYS. The CDR3 nucleotides read TGTGCCAGCAGTTGGGACAGGGGGCGGCCCAAAAACATTCAGTACTCC.

The CDR3 reads CASSPLLAGTDTQYF. The CDR3 nucleotides read TGTGCCAGCAGCCCACTACTGGCAGGCACAGATACGCAGTATTTT. This chain joins TRBV9 and TRBJ2-3, with unresolved D. The length of the CDR3 is 15 residues. Germline CDR1 and CDR2: SGDLS and YYNGEE. The V end lost 4 bases, the J end lost 1 base, and 13 bases lay between the germline ends.

This sequence joins TRBV6-1 and TRBJ2-5, with TRBD2 matching 13 bases. This CDR3 is built from 15 residues. Per germline, CDR1 MNHNS and CDR2 SASEGT. The V gene end was trimmed by 8 bases and the J gene end by 4 bases; junction bases not matched to a gene: 7. This CDR3 reads CASVSTSGGGETQYF. The CDR3 DNA is TGTGCCAGCGTTTCTACTAGCGGGGGGGGAGAGACCCAGTACTTC.

The chain employs TRBV7-6 and TRBJ2-1; TRBD2 agrees at 7 bases. Germline CDR1 SGHVS, CDR2 FNYEAQ. The CDR3 contains 15 residues. Trimming took 5 bases from V and 4 from J; bases not matched to a gene: 8. The CDR3 bases are TGTGCCAGCAGCCATCGCGGGGGTTCATACAATGAGCAGTTCTTC. Its protein product is CASSHRGGSYNEQFF.

This sequence joins TRBV7-9 and TRBJ2-1; 7 positions match TRBD1. This CDR3 region has 15 residues. V trimming: 0 bases; J trimming: 5 bases; junction bases outside the gene matches: 4. Germline lookup yields CDR1 SEHNR and CDR2 FQNEAQ (reference sequence). CDR3 sequence: CASSLADREHNEQFF. DNA of the CDR3: TGTGCCAGCAGCTTAGCAGACAGGGAGCACAATGAGCAGTTCTTC.

This clone was seen only once. CDR3 sequence (DNA): TGTGCCAGCAGCTTGGCCTGGGCAGGACAAGAGACCCAGTACTTC. It specifies CASSLAWAGQETQYF. This rearrangement joins TRBV5-4 to TRBJ2-5; D remains ambiguous. The CDR3 has 15 residues. Germline V gives CDR1 SGHNT, CDR2 YYREEE (reference sequence). Trimming took 0 bases from V and 2 from J, leaving 11 bases between them. Using reference TRBV5-4 and TRBJ2-5 for the parts outside the CDR3, the full variable domain is ETGVTQSPTHLIKTRGQQVTLRCSSQSGHNTVSWYQQALGQGPQFIFQYYREEENGRGNFPPRFSGLQFPNYSSELNVNALELDDSALYLCASSLAWAGQETQYFGPGTRLLVL.

The chain couples TRBV5-1 to TRBJ2-3; D may be TRBD2 (6 bases). Germline V gene sequence: CDR1 SGHRS, CDR2 YFSETQ. V lost 0 bases and J lost 0, with 11 bases in between. The CDR3 length is 16 residues. This CDR3 is CASSLAPRGSTDTQYF. CDR3 sequence (DNA): TGCGCCAGCAGCTTGGCCCCCCGGGGGAGCACAGATACGCAGTATTTT.

Written as DNA, the CDR3 is TGTGCCTGGGGGGACGACAGGGGGCGAGGGCAGCCCCAGCATTTT. Protein sequence: CAWGDDRGRGQPQHF. The chain is built from TRBV30 and TRBJ1-5, with 10 bases lining up with TRBD1. Germline-derived CDR1 and CDR2 are GTSNPN and SVGIG (reference sequence). CDR3 length equals 15 residues. V was pared by 5 bases and J by 7 bases, with 11 bases of the junction left unmatched. The whole variable domain, filled in from reference TRBV30 and TRBJ1-5, reads SQTIHQWPATLVQPVGSPLSLECTVEGTSNPNLYWYRQAAGRGLQLLFYSVGIGQISSEVPQNLSASRPQDRQFILSSKKLLLSDSGFYLCAWGDDRGRGQPQHFGDGTRLSIL.

The chain employs TRBV6-6 and TRBJ2-3, with a weak D call TRBD1 (5 bases). The CDR3 covers 14 residues. Germline V CDR1 and CDR2: MNHNY, SVGAGI (reference sequence). Trimming removed 8 bases from V and 2 bases from J, with 14 bases in between. The CDR3 sequence: CASSLDTVTDTQYF. Written as DNA, the CDR3 is TGTGCCAGCTCCCTGGACACGGTCACAGATACGCAGTATTTT.

V is TRBV6-1 and J is TRBJ2-5; D is unresolved. Germline V gene lookup returns CDR1 MNHNS and CDR2 SASEGT. The CDR3 runs to 12 residues. With 1 base removed from V and 5 bases from J, the gap between germline ends came to 5 bases. The CDR3 nucleotides read TGTGCCAGCAGTGAAGTCGGGGAGACCCAGTACTTC. The encoded protein is CASSEVGETQYF.

This sequence joins TRBV2 and TRBJ2-1; D is ambiguous. The length of the CDR3 is 13 residues. V lost 8 bases, J lost 9 bases, and 17 bases lay in between. Looked up from germline, CDR1 is SNHLY and CDR2 is FYNNEI. CDR3 amino acids: CASRLGLETEQFF. For the CDR3, the DNA is TGTGCCAGCCGACTCGGCCTAGAGACTGAGCAGTTCTTC. Filled out from reference TRBV2 and TRBJ2-1, the complete variable domain reads EPEVTQTPSHQVTQMGQEVILRCVPISNHLYFYWYRQILGQKVEFLVSFYNNEISEKSEIFDDQFSVERPDGSNFTLKIRSTKLEDSAMYFCASRLGLETEQFFGPGTRLTVL.

This clone has a handful of counts. The gene calls are TRBV19 and TRBJ1-4, with 9 positions matching TRBD1. Germline trimming cut 6 bases from V and 4 bases from J; bases unmatched to any gene: 6. Germline V gene lookup returns CDR1 LNHDA and CDR2 SQIVND (reference sequence). This CDR3 region has 15 residues. DNA for the CDR3: TGTGCCAGTAGAAGTATGGGACAGGGTAATGAAAAACTGTTTTTT. It translates to CASRSMGQGNEKLFF.

This chain uses TRBV2 with TRBJ2-1; 10 nucleotides line up with TRBD2. The V gene end was trimmed by 1 base and the J gene end by 4 bases; junction bases not matched to a gene: 4. Per the germline V gene, CDR1 is SNHLY and CDR2 is FYNNEI. The CDR3 is 16 residues long. The CDR3 bases are TGTGCCAGCAGTGAAGGAGAGCGGGGGGGGTACAATGAGCAGTTCTTC. Translated: CASSEGERGGYNEQFF.

The chain carries TRBV30 and TRBJ2-7, with a tentative D call TRBD2 (6 bases). Germline CDR1 and CDR2: GTSNPN and SVGIG (reference sequence). The CDR3 contains 13 residues. The V gene lost 1 base and the J gene lost 6 bases, with 13 bases spanning the gap. The CDR3 sequence is CAWSGRGLSEQYF. CDR3 in DNA: TGTGCCTGGAGTGGGCGGGGTCTCAGCGAGCAGTACTTC.